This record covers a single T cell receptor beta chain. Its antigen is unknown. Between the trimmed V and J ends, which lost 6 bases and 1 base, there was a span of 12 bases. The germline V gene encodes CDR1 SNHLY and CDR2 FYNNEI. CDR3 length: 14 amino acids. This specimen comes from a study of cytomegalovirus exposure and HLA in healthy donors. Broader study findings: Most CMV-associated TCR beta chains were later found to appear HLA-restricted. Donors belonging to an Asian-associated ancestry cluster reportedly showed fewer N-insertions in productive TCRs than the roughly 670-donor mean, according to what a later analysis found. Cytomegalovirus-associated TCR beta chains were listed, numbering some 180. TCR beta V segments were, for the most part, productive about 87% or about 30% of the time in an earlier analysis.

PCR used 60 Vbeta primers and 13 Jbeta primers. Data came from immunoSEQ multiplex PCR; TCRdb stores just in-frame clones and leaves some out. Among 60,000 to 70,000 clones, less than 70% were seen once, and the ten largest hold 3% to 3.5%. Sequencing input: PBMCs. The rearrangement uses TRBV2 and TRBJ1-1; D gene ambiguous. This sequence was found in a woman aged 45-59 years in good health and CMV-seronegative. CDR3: CASSSRLANTEAFF. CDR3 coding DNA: TGTGCCAGCAGCTCCCGTTTGGCGAACACTGAAGCTTTCTTT.